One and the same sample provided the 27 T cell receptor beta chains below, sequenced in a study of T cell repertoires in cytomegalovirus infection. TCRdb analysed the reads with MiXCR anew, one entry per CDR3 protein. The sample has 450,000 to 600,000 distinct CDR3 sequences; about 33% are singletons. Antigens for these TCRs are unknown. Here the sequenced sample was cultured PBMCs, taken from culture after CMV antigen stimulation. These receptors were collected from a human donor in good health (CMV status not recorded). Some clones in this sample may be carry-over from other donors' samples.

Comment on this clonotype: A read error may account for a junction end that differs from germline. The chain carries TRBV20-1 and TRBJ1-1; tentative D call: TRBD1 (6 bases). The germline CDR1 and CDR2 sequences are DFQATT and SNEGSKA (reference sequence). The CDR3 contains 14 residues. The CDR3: CSATSGTLNTEDFF. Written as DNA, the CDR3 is TGCAGTGCTACTAGCGGGACATTGAACACTGAAGATTTCTTT.

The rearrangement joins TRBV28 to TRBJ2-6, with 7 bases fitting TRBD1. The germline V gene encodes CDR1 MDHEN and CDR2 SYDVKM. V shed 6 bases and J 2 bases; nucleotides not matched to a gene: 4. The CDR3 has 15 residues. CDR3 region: CASRQDRAGANVLTF. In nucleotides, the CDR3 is TGTGCCAGCAGGCAAGACAGGGCTGGGGCCAACGTCCTGACTTTC.

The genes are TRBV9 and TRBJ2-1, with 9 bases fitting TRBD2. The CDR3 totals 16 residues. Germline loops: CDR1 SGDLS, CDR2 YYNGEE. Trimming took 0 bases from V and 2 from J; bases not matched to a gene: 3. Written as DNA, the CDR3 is TGTGCCAGCAGCGTAGCGGCTAGCGGGGCCTACAATGAGCAGTTCTTC. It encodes CASSVAASGAYNEQFF.

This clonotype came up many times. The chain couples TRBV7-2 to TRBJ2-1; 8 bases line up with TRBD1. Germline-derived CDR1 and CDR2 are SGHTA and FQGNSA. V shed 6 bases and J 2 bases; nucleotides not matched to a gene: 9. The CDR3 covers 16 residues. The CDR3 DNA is TGTGCCAGCAGTCCAGGGGGCTGGGGAACCTACAATGAGCAGTTCTTC. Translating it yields CASSPGGWGTYNEQFF.

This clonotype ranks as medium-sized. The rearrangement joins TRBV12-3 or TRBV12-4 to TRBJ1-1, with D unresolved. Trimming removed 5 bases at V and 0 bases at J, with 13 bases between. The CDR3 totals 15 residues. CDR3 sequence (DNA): TGTGCCAGCAGTCCCCACGGGCAGGTGAACACTGAAGCTTTCTTT. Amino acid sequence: CASSPHGQVNTEAFF.

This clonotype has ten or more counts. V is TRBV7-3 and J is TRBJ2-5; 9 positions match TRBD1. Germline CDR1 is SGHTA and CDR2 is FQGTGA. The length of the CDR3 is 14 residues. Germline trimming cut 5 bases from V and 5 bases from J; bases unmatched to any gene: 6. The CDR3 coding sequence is TGTGCCAGCAGCCCGACAGGGGGGAGGGAGACCCAGTACTTC. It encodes CASSPTGGRETQYF.

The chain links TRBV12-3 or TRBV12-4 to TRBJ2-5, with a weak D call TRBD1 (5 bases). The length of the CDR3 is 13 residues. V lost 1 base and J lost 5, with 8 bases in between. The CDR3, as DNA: TGTGCCAGCAGTTTAGACAACAGGGAGACCCAGTACTTC. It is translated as CASSLDNRETQYF.

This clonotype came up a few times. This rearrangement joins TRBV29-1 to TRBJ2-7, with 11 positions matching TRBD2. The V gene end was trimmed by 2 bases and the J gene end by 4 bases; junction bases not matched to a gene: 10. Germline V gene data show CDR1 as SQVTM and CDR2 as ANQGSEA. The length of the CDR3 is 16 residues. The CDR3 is CSVENPLAGEIYEQYF. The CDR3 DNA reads TGCAGCGTTGAAAATCCACTAGCGGGAGAGATTTACGAGCAGTACTTC.

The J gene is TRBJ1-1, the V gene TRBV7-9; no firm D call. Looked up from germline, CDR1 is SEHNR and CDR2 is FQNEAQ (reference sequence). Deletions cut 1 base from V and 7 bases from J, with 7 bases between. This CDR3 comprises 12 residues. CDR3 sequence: CASSLEVSEAFF. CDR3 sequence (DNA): TGTGCCAGCAGCTTAGAGGTCAGTGAAGCTTTCTTT.

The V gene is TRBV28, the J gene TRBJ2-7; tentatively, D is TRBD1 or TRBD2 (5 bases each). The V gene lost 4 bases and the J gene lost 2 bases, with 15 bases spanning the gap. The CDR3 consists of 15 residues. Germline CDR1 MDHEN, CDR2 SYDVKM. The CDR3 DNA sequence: TGTGCCAGCAGTTCCCGGGACGCCGTGACCTACGAGCAGTACTTC. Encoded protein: CASSSRDAVTYEQYF.

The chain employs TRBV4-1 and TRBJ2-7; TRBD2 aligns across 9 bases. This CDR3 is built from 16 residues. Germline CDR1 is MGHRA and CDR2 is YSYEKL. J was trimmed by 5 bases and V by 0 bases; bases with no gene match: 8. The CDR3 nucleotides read TGCGCCAGCAGCCAAGATGTCAGCGGGAGGTTCAACGAGCAGTACTTC. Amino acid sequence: CASSQDVSGRFNEQYF.

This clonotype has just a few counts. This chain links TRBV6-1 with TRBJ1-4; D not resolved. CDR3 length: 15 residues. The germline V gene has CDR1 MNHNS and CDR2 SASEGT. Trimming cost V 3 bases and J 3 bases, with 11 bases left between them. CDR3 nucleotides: TGTGCCAGCAGTGATTCGGTTGCAGCTAATGAAAAACTGTTTTTT. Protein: CASSDSVAANEKLFF.

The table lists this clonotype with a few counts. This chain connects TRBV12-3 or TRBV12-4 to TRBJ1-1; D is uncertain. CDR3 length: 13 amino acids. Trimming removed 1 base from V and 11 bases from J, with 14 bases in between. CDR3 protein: CASSLGGSVQAFF. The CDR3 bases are TGTGCCAGCAGTTTAGGCGGGAGTGTCCAGGCTTTCTTT.

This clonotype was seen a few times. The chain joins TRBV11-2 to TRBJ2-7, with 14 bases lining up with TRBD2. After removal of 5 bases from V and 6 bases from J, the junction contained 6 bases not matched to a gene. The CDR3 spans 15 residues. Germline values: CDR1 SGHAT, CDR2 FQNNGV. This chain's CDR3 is CASSPGLAGEGEQYV. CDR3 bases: TGTGCCAGCAGCCCGGGACTAGCGGGAGAGGGCGAGCAGTACGTC.

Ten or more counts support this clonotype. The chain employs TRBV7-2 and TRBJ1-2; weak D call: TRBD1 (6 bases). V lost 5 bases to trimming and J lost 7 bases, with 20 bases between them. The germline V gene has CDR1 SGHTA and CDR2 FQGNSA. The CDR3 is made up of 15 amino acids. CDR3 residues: CASSPSQGGGIGYTF. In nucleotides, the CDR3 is TGTGCCAGCAGCCCCTCACAAGGGGGGGGTATTGGCTACACCTTC.

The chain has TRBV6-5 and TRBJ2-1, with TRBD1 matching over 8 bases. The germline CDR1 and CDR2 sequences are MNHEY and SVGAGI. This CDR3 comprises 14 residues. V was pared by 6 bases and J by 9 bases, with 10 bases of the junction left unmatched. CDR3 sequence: CASSPGTGQFEQFF. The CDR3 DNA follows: TGTGCCAGCAGCCCCGGGACAGGTCAATTTGAGCAGTTCTTC.

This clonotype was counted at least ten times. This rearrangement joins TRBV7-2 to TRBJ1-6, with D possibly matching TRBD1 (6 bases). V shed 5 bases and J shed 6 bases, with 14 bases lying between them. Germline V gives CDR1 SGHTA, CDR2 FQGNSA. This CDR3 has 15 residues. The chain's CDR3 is CASSQQGEGNSPLHF. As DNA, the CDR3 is TGTGCCAGCAGCCAACAGGGTGAGGGTAATTCACCCCTCCACTTT.

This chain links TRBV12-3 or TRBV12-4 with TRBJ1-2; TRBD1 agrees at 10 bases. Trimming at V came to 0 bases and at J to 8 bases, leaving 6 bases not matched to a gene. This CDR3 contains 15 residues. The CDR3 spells CASSLAGQGEWGYTF. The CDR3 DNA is TGTGCCAGCAGTTTAGCCGGACAGGGGGAGTGGGGCTACACCTTC.

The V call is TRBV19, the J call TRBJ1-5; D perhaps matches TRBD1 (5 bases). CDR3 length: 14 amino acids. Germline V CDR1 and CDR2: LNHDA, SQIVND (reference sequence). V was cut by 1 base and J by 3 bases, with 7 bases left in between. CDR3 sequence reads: CASSIGQHNQPQHF. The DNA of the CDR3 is TGTGCCAGTAGTATAGGACAGCACAATCAGCCCCAGCATTTT.

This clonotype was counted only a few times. The CDR3 region is CASSFLRYNEQFF. DNA for the CDR3: TGTGCCAGCAGTTTCCTGCGATACAATGAGCAGTTCTTC. The rearrangement links TRBV12-3 or TRBV12-4 to TRBJ2-1; no clear D. This CDR3 is built from 13 residues. With 3 bases removed from V and 4 bases from J, the gap between germline ends came to 7 bases.

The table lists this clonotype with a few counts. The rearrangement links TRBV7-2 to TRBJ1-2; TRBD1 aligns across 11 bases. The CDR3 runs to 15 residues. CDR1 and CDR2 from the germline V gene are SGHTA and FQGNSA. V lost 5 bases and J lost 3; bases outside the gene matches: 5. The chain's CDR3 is CASSPGTGGYYGYTF. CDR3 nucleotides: TGTGCCAGCAGCCCAGGGACAGGGGGTTACTATGGCTACACCTTC.

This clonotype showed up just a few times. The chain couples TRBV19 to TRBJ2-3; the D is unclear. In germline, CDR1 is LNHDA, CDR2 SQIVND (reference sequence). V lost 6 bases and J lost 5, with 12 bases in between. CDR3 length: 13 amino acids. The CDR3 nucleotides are TGTGCCAGTAGCATTCTTCAAGGAGATACGCAGTATTTT. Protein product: CASSILQGDTQYF.

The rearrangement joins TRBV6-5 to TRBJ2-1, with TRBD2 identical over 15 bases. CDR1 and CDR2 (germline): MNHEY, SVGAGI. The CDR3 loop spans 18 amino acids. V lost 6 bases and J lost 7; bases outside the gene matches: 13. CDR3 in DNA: TGTGCCAGCAGACCCTGGACTAGCGGGAGGGGCCCTGATAATGAGCAGTTCTTC. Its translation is CASRPWTSGRGPDNEQFF.

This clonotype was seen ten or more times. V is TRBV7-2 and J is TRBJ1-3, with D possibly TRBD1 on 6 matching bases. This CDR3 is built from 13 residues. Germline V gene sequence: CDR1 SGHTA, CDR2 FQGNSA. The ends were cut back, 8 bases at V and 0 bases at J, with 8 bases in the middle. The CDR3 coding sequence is TGTGCCAGCGGGACATTCTCTGGAAACACCATATATTTT. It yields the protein CASGTFSGNTIYF.

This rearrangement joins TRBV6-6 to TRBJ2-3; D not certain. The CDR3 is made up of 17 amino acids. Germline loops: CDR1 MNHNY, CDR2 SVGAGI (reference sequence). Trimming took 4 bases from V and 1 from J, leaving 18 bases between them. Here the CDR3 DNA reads TGTGCCAGCAGTTGGGCAATGAGTACCCAAGGCACAGATACGCAGTATTTT. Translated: CASSWAMSTQGTDTQYF.

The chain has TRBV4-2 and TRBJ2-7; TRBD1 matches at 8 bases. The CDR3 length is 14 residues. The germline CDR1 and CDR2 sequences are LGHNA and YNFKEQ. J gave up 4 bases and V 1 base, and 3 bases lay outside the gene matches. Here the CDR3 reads CASSQAGGGYEQYF. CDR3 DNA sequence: TGTGCCAGCAGCCAAGCAGGGGGCGGGTACGAGCAGTACTTC.

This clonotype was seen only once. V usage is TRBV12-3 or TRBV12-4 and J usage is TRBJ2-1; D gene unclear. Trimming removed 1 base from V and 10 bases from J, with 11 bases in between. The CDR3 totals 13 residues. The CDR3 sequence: CASSLVGTAEQFF. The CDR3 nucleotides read TGTGCCAGCAGTTTAGTAGGTACTGCGGAGCAGTTCTTC.